This T cell receptor beta chain is from a study of blood T cell repertoires in COVID-19. The overall study: The United States, Italy and Spain provided the acute and convalescent COVID-19 samples. T cells, B-cell-depleted T cells, or PBMCs provided the cDNA or gDNA that served as material.

Trimming pared 5 bases from V and 6 bases from J, leaving 11 bases between. Looked up from germline, CDR1 is MNHEY and CDR2 is SVGAGI. CDR3 length: 13 amino acids. Authors' methods: Estimated nucleated cell counts came from reference gene primer amplification. The protocol was immunoSEQ multiplex PCR, while the TCRdb copy is restricted to in-frame clones and leaves out a portion. V and J calls and clone size come straight from that table; D and trimming were deduced from the DNA. The sample yields over 120,000 clones, 80% to 90% seen once. This clonotype was sampled from a man in his 60s with active or convalescent COVID-19. This sequence joins TRBV6-5 and TRBJ1-5, with a possible D match to TRBD1 (6 bases). The sequenced sample consisted of peripheral blood. The CDR3 DNA sequence: TGTGCCAGCAGTCCCACAGGGTTTCAGCCCCAGCATTTT. This codes for CASSPTGFQPQHF.